This paragraph covers one TCR beta chain sequence. The sample comes from a study of OX40 agonist ivuxolimab in advanced cancers. Study-wide context: Three patients responded partially, comprising one with hepatocellular carcinoma and two with cutaneous melanoma.

The protocol was immunoSEQ multiplex PCR, while the TCRdb copy is restricted to in-frame clones and leaves out a portion. This sample has about 83,000 clones; less than 90% occur once, and the top ten carry 0.6% to 0.8%. V lost 4 bases, J lost 7 bases, and 3 bases stayed unmatched. The CDR3 sequence is 12 residues long. The germline gives CDR1 MNHNY, CDR2 SVGAGI (reference sequence). The rearrangement joins TRBV6-6 to TRBJ1-2, with 7 bases aligning to TRBD1. The starting material was CD4+ or CD8+ T cells sorted from blood, obtained in a trial of the OX40 agonist ivuxolimab. This clonotype originated in an adult with an advanced solid tumor such as melanoma, head and neck, liver or kidney cancer. In DNA, the CDR3 is TGTGCCAGCAGTTCCCGGGACAGTGGCTACACCTTC. Its protein product is CASSSRDSGYTF.